The clone carrying this T cell receptor beta chain was seen only a few times. The antigen is undetermined. The data belong to a study of vaccination effects on CD4 cells after COVID-19. About the study: Pools of viral peptides were used by the ViraFEST assay to expand antigen-specific CD4+ T cells ahead of sequencing.

Having been cultured for around nine days, the cells underwent CD4+ T cell isolation. The cohort was immunized with two doses of either the BNT162b2 or mRNA-1273 vaccine. Trimming took off 4 bases at V and 2 bases at J, with 9 bases between the two ends. Germline CDR1 reads SGHDT; CDR2 reads YYEEEE. CDR3 length: 13 amino acids. TCRdb's table, derived via immunoSEQ multiplex PCR, lists solely in-frame clones and lacks some. This sample carries around 46,000 clones, roughly 72% of them seen once, and the ten largest clones take 9.5% to 10%. The chain combines TRBV5-6 with TRBJ1-2; D possibly corresponds to TRBD1 (5 bases). This receptor was taken from a human donor who received a COVID-19 vaccine. Sequenced here: CD4+ T cells from PBMCs cultured without peptide, sampled after COVID-19 vaccination. The CDR3 DNA reads TGTGCCAGCAGCCGAAGGACAAACTATGGCTACACCTTC. It is translated as CASSRRTNYGYTF.